Listed here are 24 T cell receptor beta chains from one sample, sequenced in a study of blood T cell repertoires in COVID-19. The method was immunoSEQ multiplex PCR; TCRdb's version includes in-frame clones alone and lacks a portion of them. The table records 150,000 to 200,000 clones, around 81% of them present only once. The source material was peripheral blood. These receptors all stem from a man in his fifties or sixties with active or convalescent COVID-19.

The chain carries TRBV6-4 and TRBJ2-1; 7 bases are a match to TRBD2. The CDR3 runs 16 residues. Trimming at V came to 2 bases and at J to 3 bases, leaving 7 bases not matched to a gene. Germline V gene data show CDR1 as MRHNA and CDR2 as SNTAGT. The CDR3 DNA reads TGTGCCAGCAGTGACCCCGGGAAGCGGGGCTACAATGAGCAGTTCTTC. It translates to CASSDPGKRGYNEQFF.

V gene TRBV7-9 combines with J gene TRBJ2-7; D perhaps matches TRBD1 (6 bases). CDR1 and CDR2 (germline): SEHNR, FQNEAQ (reference sequence). V lost 5 bases, J lost 3 bases, and 14 bases lay in between. The CDR3 length is 14 residues. CDR3 loop: CASSRDKGLYEQYF. DNA for the CDR3: TGTGCCAGCAGCCGGGACAAGGGCCTCTACGAGCAGTACTTC.

This chain connects TRBV19 to TRBJ2-5, with TRBD2 as a possible D gene (5 bases). Germline CDR1 reads LNHDA; CDR2 reads SQIVND (reference sequence). The CDR3 has 15 residues. The ends were cut back, 6 bases at V and 1 base at J, with 15 bases in the middle. As DNA, the CDR3 is TGTGCCAGTAGCACCTTTGGAGGATTCCAAGAGACCCAGTACTTC. Its protein product is CASSTFGGFQETQYF.

This clone was counted once. The rearrangement links TRBV6-5 to TRBJ1-3; D ambiguous. Germline V gene lookup returns CDR1 MNHEY and CDR2 SVGAGI. The CDR3 totals 14 residues. Trimming left V 6 bases short and J 2 bases short, with 11 bases between. The CDR3 here is CASSPRVPGNTIYF. The CDR3 DNA sequence: TGTGCCAGCAGCCCGAGAGTCCCTGGAAACACCATATATTTT.

In this sample, this clone turned up a few times. This rearrangement joins TRBV14 to TRBJ1-2, with unresolved D. The length of the CDR3 is 14 residues. V lost 5 bases to trimming and J lost 2 bases, with 12 bases between them. Germline assignment: CDR1 SGHDN and CDR2 FVKESK. CDR3 region: CASSTRSSNYGYTF. The CDR3 DNA is TGTGCCAGCAGCACGCGGTCCAGCAACTATGGCTACACCTTC.

Only a few counts were recorded for this clone. V is TRBV3-1 (or the pseudogene TRBV3-2) and J is TRBJ1-2; D unresolved. This CDR3 is built from 16 residues. Germline assignment: CDR1 LGHDT and CDR2 YNNKEL (reference sequence). V dropped 0 bases and J dropped 0 bases, with 11 bases sitting between them. Here the CDR3 DNA reads TGTGCCAGCAGCCAAGATAGGCGGAGAGCTAACTATGGCTACACCTTC. It is translated as CASSQDRRRANYGYTF.

The V gene is TRBV2, the J gene TRBJ2-7; 9 positions agree with TRBD1. Per the germline V gene, CDR1 is SNHLY and CDR2 is FYNNEI. The V gene end was trimmed by 6 bases and the J gene end by 0 bases; junction bases not matched to a gene: 6. The CDR3 runs 15 residues. Here the CDR3 reads CASRKGTGLSYEQYF. The CDR3 coding sequence is TGTGCCAGCAGAAAGGGGACAGGGCTCTCCTACGAGCAGTACTTC.

The chain carries TRBV6-6 and TRBJ2-7; 9 nucleotides align to TRBD1. V lost 10 bases, J lost 4 bases, and 11 bases stayed unmatched. In germline, CDR1 is MNHNY, CDR2 SVGAGI (reference sequence). CDR3 length: 14 residues. CDR3 nucleotides: TGTGCCACCAGATCGGGACAGGGAGTATACGAGCAGTACTTC. Amino acid sequence: CATRSGQGVYEQYF.

The J gene is TRBJ2-5, the V gene TRBV6-6, with TRBD2 as a possible D gene (5 bases). Trimming took 6 bases from V and 2 from J, leaving 16 bases between them. Germline V lookup: CDR1 MNHNY, CDR2 SVGAGI (reference sequence). The CDR3 is 15 amino acids. The CDR3 bases are TGTGCCAGCAGCCCCCCCGGGGTAAGGCAAGAGACCCAGTACTTC. This gives the protein CASSPPGVRQETQYF.

The chain combines TRBV18 with TRBJ2-3; 10 bases are shared with TRBD1. CDR1 is KGHSH and CDR2 is LQKENI in the germline V gene. The CDR3 contains 15 residues. Germline trimming cut 2 bases from V and 3 bases from J; bases unmatched to any gene: 2. CDR3 sequence: CASSPEDRGTDTQYF. As DNA, the CDR3 is TGTGCCAGCTCACCAGAGGACAGGGGGACAGATACGCAGTATTTT.

V gene TRBV29-1 combines with J gene TRBJ1-5; 9 nucleotides line up with TRBD1. This CDR3 has 14 residues. V shed 4 bases and J 3 bases; nucleotides not matched to a gene: 4. Germline V CDR1 and CDR2: SQVTM, ANQGSEA. DNA of the CDR3: TGCAGCGTTGGGACAGGGGATGACAATCAGCCCCAGCATTTT. Protein product: CSVGTGDDNQPQHF.

The chain is built from TRBV6-5 and TRBJ2-7; possible D gene TRBD1, 6 bases. Germline V gives CDR1 MNHEY, CDR2 SVGAGI. This CDR3 spans 13 amino acids. With 7 bases removed from V and 7 bases from J, the gap between germline ends came to 17 bases. In nucleotides, the CDR3 is TGTGCCAGCACCAAGACCTCTAGGGGGGAGCAGTACTTC. Protein: CASTKTSRGEQYF.

The chain recombines TRBV14 with TRBJ2-3, with 10 bases aligning to TRBD2. The CDR3 extends over 16 amino acids. Germline CDR1 is SGHDN and CDR2 is FVKESK. J lost 6 bases, V lost 7 bases, and 13 bases had no gene match. The CDR3, as DNA: TGTGCCAGCACCCTCGGGGCTAGCGGGAGAGGTGATACGCAGTATTTT. Residues: CASTLGASGRGDTQYF.

The CDR3 spells CASSEKGQTQETQYF. CDR3 coding DNA: TGTGCCAGCAGCGAAAAGGGACAGACCCAAGAGACCCAGTACTTC. The chain recombines TRBV7-6 with TRBJ2-5, with 7 bases fitting TRBD1. This CDR3 is built from 15 residues. Germline trimming cut 5 bases from V and 1 base from J; bases unmatched to any gene: 7. Germline V lookup: CDR1 SGHVS, CDR2 FNYEAQ.

The chain links TRBV19 to TRBJ2-2; D is unclear. Trimming took 5 bases from V and 1 from J, leaving 8 bases between them. CDR3 length: 14 residues. The germline CDR1 and CDR2 sequences are LNHDA and SQIVND (reference sequence). Here the CDR3 DNA reads TGTGCCAGTAGTTGGGCAGGGAACACCGGGGAGCTGTTTTTT. Translated, it gives CASSWAGNTGELFF.

V and J are TRBV28 and TRBJ1-4; 7 bases are a match to TRBD1. Looked up from germline, CDR1 is MDHEN and CDR2 is SYDVKM. The CDR3 contains 14 residues. V lost 4 bases, J lost 4 bases, and 3 bases stayed unmatched. This CDR3 is CASSWDSYNEKLFF. In DNA, the CDR3 is TGTGCCAGCAGTTGGGACAGCTATAATGAAAAACTGTTTTTT.

This rearrangement joins TRBV19 to TRBJ1-5; no reliable D call. The CDR3 loop spans 17 amino acids. In germline, CDR1 is LNHDA, CDR2 SQIVND (reference sequence). The ends were cut back, 7 bases at V and 2 bases at J, with 21 bases in the middle. The DNA of the CDR3 is TGTGCCAGTAAAAAATTAGGAGGTAAAGGAGGCAATCAGCCCCAGCATTTT. Its protein is CASKKLGGKGGNQPQHF.

The V gene is TRBV7-2, the J gene TRBJ2-1, with TRBD2 identical over 10 bases. CDR1 and CDR2 (germline): SGHTA, FQGNSA. This CDR3 region has 18 residues. Trimming removed 2 bases from V and 7 bases from J; junction bases left unmatched: 14. Here the CDR3 reads CASSLSPGASGGENEQFF. CDR3 coding DNA: TGTGCCAGCAGCTTAAGCCCCGGTGCTAGCGGGGGCGAGAATGAGCAGTTCTTC.

The chain links TRBV20-1 to TRBJ1-6; a possible D gene is TRBD1 (5 bases). V shed 4 bases and J shed 8 bases, with 6 bases lying between them. The germline V gene encodes CDR1 DFQATT and CDR2 SNEGSKA (reference sequence). The CDR3 sequence is 11 residues long. The CDR3 reads CSATGDSPLHF. In nucleotides, the CDR3 is TGCAGTGCTACGGGGGATTCACCCCTCCACTTT.

The chain uses TRBV11-2 and TRBJ2-7; TRBD2 agrees at 10 bases. Germline V CDR1 and CDR2: SGHAT, FQNNGV. V trimming: 5 bases; J trimming: 3 bases; junction bases outside the gene matches: 7. The CDR3 is made up of 15 amino acids. This chain's CDR3 is CASSVGTSVFYEQYF. DNA of the CDR3: TGTGCCAGCAGCGTCGGGACTAGCGTTTTCTACGAGCAGTACTTC.

This clone occurred a few times. The V call is TRBV10-3, the J call TRBJ1-1, with 9 bases aligning to TRBD1. This CDR3 has 15 amino acids. Germline V lookup: CDR1 ENHRY, CDR2 SYGVKD. V lost 2 bases, J lost 5 bases, and 6 bases stayed unmatched. CDR3 sequence: CAISEPGQGWTEAFF. CDR3 in DNA: TGTGCCATCAGTGAGCCGGGACAGGGCTGGACTGAAGCTTTCTTT.

On this clone: Other DNA sequences from this sample encode an identical CDR3 as well. The chain recombines TRBV27 with TRBJ2-7; D gene unclear. V lost 5 bases, J lost 0 bases, and 8 bases lay in between. Germline lookup yields CDR1 MNHEY and CDR2 SMNVEV (reference sequence). The CDR3 has 13 amino acids. CDR3 region: CASSPPSSYEQYF. In DNA, the CDR3 is TGTGCCAGCAGTCCACCCAGCTCCTACGAGCAGTACTTC.

This sequence joins TRBV19 and TRBJ1-5; 9 nucleotides line up with TRBD1. The CDR3 consists of 14 residues. With 7 bases clipped from V and 2 bases from J, the junction kept 3 bases outside the gene matches. Germline V lookup: CDR1 LNHDA, CDR2 SQIVND (reference sequence). CDR3 residues: CASKDRGGNQPQHF. Here the CDR3 DNA reads TGTGCCAGTAAGGACAGGGGCGGCAATCAGCCCCAGCATTTT.

The chain couples TRBV28 to TRBJ2-3; D might be TRBD1 (6 bases). CDR1 is MDHEN, CDR2 SYDVKM, per germline. V was cut by 3 bases and J by 10 bases, with 14 bases left in between. This CDR3 is 13 amino acids long. The CDR3 nucleotides read TGTGCCAGCAGTTTTTCCGACAGGTTCTCGCAGTATTTT. Protein product: CASSFSDRFSQYF.